This T cell receptor beta chain was sequenced in a study of blood T cell repertoires in COVID-19. This clone was counted a few times. Sequenced by immunoSEQ multiplex PCR; TCRdb stores in-frame clones only, minus some. The data show under 95,000 clones, about 73% seen once. This CDR3 comprises 15 residues. In germline, CDR1 is LNHDA, CDR2 SQIVND (reference sequence). V lost 5 bases, J lost 3 bases, and 9 bases stayed unmatched. This sequence joins TRBV19 and TRBJ2-7, with 8 bases fitting TRBD2. The sequenced sample was peripheral blood. This receptor was identified in a man aged 50-60 years with active or convalescent COVID-19. CDR3 amino acids: CASSFQAGAIYEQYF. CDR3 nucleotides: TGTGCCAGTAGTTTCCAAGCGGGGGCCATCTACGAGCAGTACTTC.